These T cell receptor beta chains were read from a single sample in a study of regulatory T cells in long-lasting Graves disease. TCRdb called the multiplex PCR reads again in MiXCR, with one record for every CDR3 protein. The sample carries 350,000 to 450,000 distinct CDR3 sequences, 12% recorded once. This sample also belongs to another study, concerning T cells in Graves' hyperthyroidism and ophthalmopathy.

The starting material was peripheral blood mononuclear cells (PBMCs), obtained at new diagnosis, from a patient treated with antithyroid drugs. The receptors were gathered from a woman aged 18-29 years with Graves disease. Each CDR3 is given with its conserved first and last residue. Fields, in order: V gene, clone size, D gene, J gene, CDR3 protein, CDR3 DNA. D genes are given only for firm matches. Where a row states a size, it is once, few, many or the class of an expanded clone; other rows omit it.

v_gene: TRBV10-3
abundance: -
d_gene: -
j_gene: TRBJ2-2
CDR3aa: CAIGSNTGELFF
CDR3nt: TGTGCCATCGGGAGCAACACCGGGGAGCTGTTTTTT

v_gene: TRBV20-1
abundance: -
d_gene: -
j_gene: TRBJ1-1
CDR3aa: CSASWDGSMNTEAFF
CDR3nt: TGCAGTGCTAGTTGGGACGGCTCGATGAACACTGAAGCTTTCTTT

v_gene: TRBV9
abundance: many
d_gene: TRBD1
j_gene: TRBJ1-1
CDR3aa: CASSASGTGDTEAFF
CDR3nt: TGTGCCAGCAGCGCGTCCGGGACAGGGGACACTGAAGCTTTCTTT

v_gene: TRBV3-1
abundance: many
d_gene: -
j_gene: TRBJ1-1
CDR3aa: CASSHGRMGAFF
CDR3nt: TGTGCCAGCAGCCATGGCCGTATGGGAGCTTTCTTT

v_gene: TRBV19
abundance: few
d_gene: -
j_gene: TRBJ1-1
CDR3aa: CASSISFGGVSMNTEAFF
CDR3nt: TGTGCCAGTAGTATAAGCTTTGGGGGCGTCTCCATGAACACTGAAGCTTTCTTT

v_gene: TRBV2
abundance: many
d_gene: -
j_gene: TRBJ1-5
CDR3aa: CASSFDGPGVNQPQHF
CDR3nt: TGTGCCAGCAGTTTCGACGGTCCGGGGGTCAATCAGCCCCAGCATTTT

v_gene: TRBV6-2/TRBV6-3
abundance: many
d_gene: -
j_gene: TRBJ1-5
CDR3aa: CASSTGMGQPQHF
CDR3nt: TGTGCCAGCAGCACTGGGATGGGGCAGCCCCAGCATTTT

v_gene: TRBV5-4
abundance: many
d_gene: -
j_gene: TRBJ2-5
CDR3aa: CASSSPRGQETQYF
CDR3nt: TGTGCCAGCAGCTCGCCTCGGGGGCAAGAGACCCAGTACTTC

v_gene: TRBV7-2
abundance: many
d_gene: -
j_gene: TRBJ1-2
CDR3aa: CASSFQGLDGYTF
CDR3nt: TGTGCCAGCAGCTTTCAGGGGCTCGATGGCTACACCTTC

v_gene: TRBV13
abundance: many
d_gene: -
j_gene: TRBJ2-5
CDR3aa: CASSSALETEQETQYF
CDR3nt: TGTGCCAGCAGCTCAGCCCTAGAGACGGAACAAGAGACCCAGTACTTC

v_gene: TRBV15
abundance: many
d_gene: -
j_gene: TRBJ1-1
CDR3aa: CATSKGPVNTEAFF
CDR3nt: TGTGCCACCAGCAAGGGCCCCGTGAACACTGAAGCTTTCTTT